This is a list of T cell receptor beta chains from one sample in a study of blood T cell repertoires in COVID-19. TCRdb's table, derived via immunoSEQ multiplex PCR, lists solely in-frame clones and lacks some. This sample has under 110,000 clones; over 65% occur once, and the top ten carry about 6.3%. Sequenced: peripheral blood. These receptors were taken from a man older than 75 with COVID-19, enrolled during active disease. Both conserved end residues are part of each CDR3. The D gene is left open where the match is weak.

CASSPGGQGVYYGYTF,TRBD1,TRBV18
CAISDYRGGYTF,TRBD1,TRBV10-3
CASRDRGFYEQYF,TRBD1,TRBV19
CASSPAQRGTDTQYF,NA,TRBV6-6
CASSLGWGLVGNEQFF,TRBD2,TRBV7-3
CASSVAGGPGETQYF,TRBD2,TRBV9
CASSLWGTGAPYEQYF,TRBD1,TRBV28
CASSPPTSMGEPSYF,NA,TRBV28
CATSRLGGSPYNEQFF,NA,TRBV15
CASRISGPGELFF,TRBD2,TRBV7-9
CASSQDLTGRETQYF,NA,TRBV4-1
CASSMDSLNQPQHF,NA,TRBV19
CASSPSPGQQTYGYTF,TRBD1,TRBV18
CAISEQGQGYGYTF,NA,TRBV10-3
CASSGGAGAPYEQYF,TRBD2,TRBV19
CASSVSPHSYTLHF,NA,TRBV9
CASSPQRGLSNTGELFF,TRBD1,TRBV7-9
CASSSTQGSSEQYF,NA,TRBV5-4
CATGQGGSGNTIYF,TRBD1,TRBV15
CASSFTPGQGAGYF,TRBD1,TRBV7-2
CASSLMALGNQPQHF,NA,TRBV5-5
CASSLEPARAGGFNQPQHF,NA,TRBV27
CASSLTGGSGDEQYF,TRBD1,TRBV5-1
CASSFVSQPQHF,NA,TRBV19
CASSLRLARTYF,TRBD2,TRBV28
CAWIGYGVNEQFF,NA,TRBV30
CASSLSGYNSYEQYF,TRBD2,TRBV7-2
CASSEGQGLMNTEAFF,NA,TRBV6-1
CSVEAATDTQYF,NA,TRBV29-1
CASSSNPLVWGYTF,NA,TRBV28
CASSQELLSNQPQHF,NA,TRBV3-1/TRBV3-2
CASKEQGARETQYF,TRBD1,TRBV5-1
CASSEPRQGHYEQYF,TRBD1,TRBV10-2
CASSLVTSAHNEQFF,TRBD2,TRBV5-4
CASSLGVAGVTGELFF,TRBD2,TRBV13
CASSLGSGMNSPLHF,NA,TRBV5-1
CASSLTGDSGNTIYF,TRBD1,TRBV6-5
CASSRGLAGPTDTQYF,TRBD2,TRBV5-5
CASSSDRAYGYTF,TRBD1,TRBV12-3/TRBV12-4
CASSQAGTISQWYF,TRBD2,TRBV3-1/TRBV3-2
CASSSREFLSSYEQYF,NA,TRBV7-8